The rows below give T cell receptor beta chains drawn from one sample of a study of cytomegalovirus exposure and HLA in healthy donors. Here immunoSEQ multiplex PCR was the method, and the copy in TCRdb shows in-frame clones only, minus some. Of 150,000 or so clones detected, more than 80% appear once; the ten largest clones hold 4.9%. The sample comprised PBMCs. These receptors originate from a woman younger than 35 in good health and CMV-seropositive. CDR3s include the opening cysteine and the closing phenylalanine or tryptophan. Each record gives: D gene, clone size, V gene, J gene, CDR3 protein, CDR3 DNA. A D gene is named only where the DNA matches it firmly. Clone size is stated in some rows and not others, as once, few, many or a class when expanded.

d_gene: -
abundance: -
v_gene: TRBV6-5
j_gene: TRBJ2-7
CDR3aa: CASSYGLGRGTYEQYF
CDR3nt: TGTGCCAGCAGTTACGGGTTGGGTAGGGGAACCTACGAGCAGTACTTC

d_gene: TRBD1
abundance: few
v_gene: TRBV6-4
j_gene: TRBJ2-3
CDR3aa: CASSSGTASTDTQYF
CDR3nt: TGTGCCAGCAGCTCCGGGACAGCCAGCACAGATACGCAGTATTTT

d_gene: TRBD1
abundance: -
v_gene: TRBV7-2
j_gene: TRBJ2-7
CDR3aa: CASSLDGGQGREQYF
CDR3nt: TGTGCCAGCAGCTTAGATGGGGGACAGGGGAGGGAGCAGTACTTC

d_gene: TRBD1
abundance: -
v_gene: TRBV27
j_gene: TRBJ2-7
CDR3aa: CASTGTGIREQYF
CDR3nt: TGTGCCAGCACCGGGACAGGGATACGCGAGCAGTACTTC

d_gene: -
abundance: -
v_gene: TRBV6-6
j_gene: TRBJ2-3
CDR3aa: CASRFSSTDTQYF
CDR3nt: TGTGCCAGCAGGTTCTCTAGTACAGATACGCAGTATTTT

d_gene: TRBD1
abundance: few
v_gene: TRBV6-5
j_gene: TRBJ2-1
CDR3aa: CASSYSNRGVYNEQFF
CDR3nt: TGTGCCAGCAGTTACTCGAACAGGGGTGTCTACAATGAGCAGTTCTTC

d_gene: -
abundance: -
v_gene: TRBV5-5
j_gene: TRBJ2-7
CDR3aa: CASSPTAYYEQYF
CDR3nt: TGTGCCAGCAGCCCTACAGCCTACTACGAGCAGTACTTC

d_gene: -
abundance: -
v_gene: TRBV11-1
j_gene: TRBJ1-1
CDR3aa: CASSLDIGVAAEAFF
CDR3nt: TGTGCCAGCAGCTTAGATATTGGGGTAGCGGCTGAAGCTTTCTTT

d_gene: -
abundance: -
v_gene: TRBV6-1
j_gene: TRBJ1-5
CDR3aa: CASTDGGLGFQAQHF
CDR3nt: TGTGCCAGCACCGACGGGGGGCTGGGTTTTCAGGCCCAGCATTTT

d_gene: -
abundance: -
v_gene: TRBV4-1
j_gene: TRBJ2-4
CDR3aa: CASSQQGGGENIQYF
CDR3nt: TGCGCCAGCAGCCAACAGGGCGGGGGCGAAAACATTCAGTACTTC

d_gene: TRBD1
abundance: -
v_gene: TRBV27
j_gene: TRBJ1-2
CDR3aa: CASSLDRSSNYGYTF
CDR3nt: TGTGCCAGCAGTCTGGACAGGTCCTCTAACTATGGCTACACCTTC

d_gene: -
abundance: -
v_gene: TRBV5-1
j_gene: TRBJ2-2
CDR3aa: CASSWGQNTGELFF
CDR3nt: TGCGCCAGCAGCTGGGGGCAGAACACCGGGGAGCTGTTTTTT

d_gene: -
abundance: -
v_gene: TRBV5-5
j_gene: TRBJ2-5
CDR3aa: CASSLVGTLYQETQYF
CDR3nt: TGTGCCAGCAGCTTGGTCGGGACATTGTACCAAGAGACCCAGTACTTC

d_gene: -
abundance: -
v_gene: TRBV4-2
j_gene: TRBJ1-1
CDR3aa: CASSLAAVYTEAFF
CDR3nt: TGTGCCAGCAGCCTTGCGGCGGTATACACTGAAGCTTTCTTT

d_gene: -
abundance: once
v_gene: TRBV7-8
j_gene: TRBJ1-2
CDR3aa: CTSSPSGAYGYTF
CDR3nt: TGTACCAGCAGCCCGTCGGGAGCTTATGGCTACACCTTC

d_gene: -
abundance: once
v_gene: TRBV4-2
j_gene: TRBJ2-6
CDR3aa: CASSQDSLSGANVLTF
CDR3nt: TGTGCCAGCAGCCAAGATTCCCTCTCTGGGGCCAACGTCCTGACTTTC

d_gene: -
abundance: -
v_gene: TRBV28
j_gene: TRBJ2-1
CDR3aa: CASRPREGPFYNEQFF
CDR3nt: TGTGCCAGCAGACCTCGGGAAGGGCCCTTCTACAATGAGCAGTTCTTC

d_gene: -
abundance: few
v_gene: TRBV5-1
j_gene: TRBJ2-3
CDR3aa: CASSLDGTQYF
CDR3nt: TGCGCCAGCAGCTTGGACGGGACGCAGTATTTT

d_gene: TRBD2
abundance: -
v_gene: TRBV29-1
j_gene: TRBJ2-3
CDR3aa: CSLGEGNADTQYF
CDR3nt: TGCAGCCTTGGGGAGGGGAACGCAGATACGCAGTATTTT

d_gene: TRBD2
abundance: few
v_gene: TRBV5-4
j_gene: TRBJ2-5
CDR3aa: CASSHGLAGGPETQYF
CDR3nt: TGTGCCAGCAGCCATGGACTAGCGGGGGGGCCAGAGACCCAGTACTTC

d_gene: -
abundance: -
v_gene: TRBV4-2
j_gene: TRBJ1-2
CDR3aa: CASSLSLGQASHGYTF
CDR3nt: TGTGCCAGCAGCCTATCCTTGGGACAAGCTTCTCATGGCTACACCTTC

d_gene: -
abundance: -
v_gene: TRBV4-2
j_gene: TRBJ2-3
CDR3aa: CASRHRTGGSTDTQYF
CDR3nt: TGTGCCAGCAGACATCGCACCGGGGGATCCACAGATACGCAGTATTTT

d_gene: TRBD1
abundance: -
v_gene: TRBV18
j_gene: TRBJ2-7
CDR3aa: CASSPRDRGYEQYF
CDR3nt: TGTGCCAGCTCACCCCGGGACAGGGGCTACGAGCAGTACTTC

d_gene: TRBD1
abundance: -
v_gene: TRBV5-1
j_gene: TRBJ1-1
CDR3aa: CASSGTGDTEAFF
CDR3nt: TGCGCCAGCAGCGGGACAGGGGACACTGAAGCTTTCTTT

d_gene: TRBD2
abundance: -
v_gene: TRBV27
j_gene: TRBJ2-1
CDR3aa: CASSPPPGGESEQFF
CDR3nt: TGTGCCAGCAGTCCCCCCCCTGGGGGGGAAAGTGAGCAGTTCTTC

d_gene: TRBD2
abundance: -
v_gene: TRBV11-2
j_gene: TRBJ2-3
CDR3aa: CASRSLRGGPNTQYF
CDR3nt: TGTGCCAGCAGGTCTTTGCGGGGGGGCCCAAATACGCAGTATTTT

d_gene: TRBD1
abundance: once
v_gene: TRBV7-9
j_gene: TRBJ1-2
CDR3aa: CASSSTTGKYGYTF
CDR3nt: TGTGCCAGCAGCTCGACGACAGGGAAGTACGGCTACACCTTC

d_gene: TRBD2
abundance: -
v_gene: TRBV7-3
j_gene: TRBJ2-1
CDR3aa: CASSLAGGYLNEQFF
CDR3nt: TGTGCCAGCAGCTTAGCGGGGGGTTACCTGAATGAGCAGTTCTTC

d_gene: -
abundance: -
v_gene: TRBV6-5
j_gene: TRBJ1-4
CDR3aa: CATHAGRSNEKLFF
CDR3nt: TGTGCCACGCATGCGGGGCGTTCGAATGAAAAACTGTTTTTT

d_gene: -
abundance: -
v_gene: TRBV2
j_gene: TRBJ1-1
CDR3aa: CASASLWTSTEAFF
CDR3nt: TGTGCCAGCGCATCCCTGTGGACATCAACTGAAGCTTTCTTT

d_gene: TRBD1
abundance: -
v_gene: TRBV30
j_gene: TRBJ1-1
CDR3aa: CAWSFRRGQGPNTEAFF
CDR3nt: TGTGCCTGGAGTTTCCGCCGGGGACAGGGCCCGAACACTGAAGCTTTCTTT

d_gene: TRBD1
abundance: -
v_gene: TRBV5-1
j_gene: TRBJ1-2
CDR3aa: CASSPLAGQTNYGYTF
CDR3nt: TGCGCCAGCAGCCCCCTGGCGGGACAGACTAACTATGGCTACACCTTC

d_gene: -
abundance: -
v_gene: TRBV27
j_gene: TRBJ1-2
CDR3aa: CASSFTRGYGYTF
CDR3nt: TGTGCCAGCAGTTTTACCAGGGGCTATGGCTACACCTTC

d_gene: TRBD1
abundance: -
v_gene: TRBV2
j_gene: TRBJ1-5
CDR3aa: CASSEMSTGGRNQPQHF
CDR3nt: TGTGCCAGCAGTGAAATGTCGACAGGGGGACGCAATCAGCCCCAGCATTTT

d_gene: TRBD1
abundance: few
v_gene: TRBV19
j_gene: TRBJ2-5
CDR3aa: CASSLRGQGWQETQYF
CDR3nt: TGTGCCAGTAGTCTCCGGGGACAGGGGTGGCAAGAGACCCAGTACTTC

d_gene: -
abundance: -
v_gene: TRBV29-1
j_gene: TRBJ2-3
CDR3aa: CSVSGSRGADTQYF
CDR3nt: TGCAGCGTTAGTGGGAGCCGGGGAGCAGATACGCAGTATTTT

d_gene: -
abundance: -
v_gene: TRBV14
j_gene: TRBJ1-3
CDR3aa: CASSQFGAPGNTIYF
CDR3nt: TGTGCCAGCAGCCAATTTGGGGCCCCCGGAAACACCATATATTTT

d_gene: TRBD1
abundance: -
v_gene: TRBV5-1
j_gene: TRBJ2-5
CDR3aa: CASSFSWTGDSQETQYF
CDR3nt: TGCGCCAGCAGCTTTTCATGGACAGGGGATTCCCAAGAGACCCAGTACTTC

d_gene: TRBD1
abundance: -
v_gene: TRBV5-1
j_gene: TRBJ2-2
CDR3aa: CASSLGQVPITGELFF
CDR3nt: TGCGCCAGCAGCCTCGGACAGGTACCGATCACCGGGGAGCTGTTTTTT

d_gene: TRBD1
abundance: -
v_gene: TRBV9
j_gene: TRBJ1-4
CDR3aa: CASSGTGNEKLFF
CDR3nt: TGTGCCAGCAGCGGGACAGGGAATGAAAAACTGTTTTTT

d_gene: -
abundance: -
v_gene: TRBV28
j_gene: TRBJ1-5
CDR3aa: CASKLGGGVEGNQPQHF
CDR3nt: TGTGCCAGTAAATTGGGGGGTGGAGTTGAGGGCAATCAGCCCCAGCATTTT

d_gene: TRBD2
abundance: -
v_gene: TRBV27
j_gene: TRBJ2-7
CDR3aa: CASSLVVGTSSYEQYF
CDR3nt: TGTGCCAGCAGTTTAGTCGTGGGGACTAGCTCCTACGAGCAGTACTTC

d_gene: TRBD1
abundance: -
v_gene: TRBV7-3
j_gene: TRBJ1-2
CDR3aa: CASSRGQGYGYTF
CDR3nt: TGTGCCAGCAGCCGCGGACAGGGGTATGGCTACACCTTC

d_gene: -
abundance: -
v_gene: TRBV7-8
j_gene: TRBJ1-2
CDR3aa: CASSLTDHYGYTF
CDR3nt: TGTGCCAGCAGCCTCACTGATCACTATGGCTACACCTTC

d_gene: -
abundance: -
v_gene: TRBV7-2
j_gene: TRBJ2-4
CDR3aa: CASSQTGVIRGKKNIQYF
CDR3nt: TGTGCCAGCAGCCAGACAGGCGTGATTAGGGGTAAAAAAAACATTCAGTACTTC

d_gene: -
abundance: -
v_gene: TRBV7-9
j_gene: TRBJ2-5
CDR3aa: CASSYPGFAQTQYF
CDR3nt: TGTGCCAGCAGCTACCCGGGGTTCGCTCAGACCCAGTACTTC

d_gene: TRBD1
abundance: -
v_gene: TRBV28
j_gene: TRBJ2-3
CDR3aa: CASSVPGTGVLGTQYF
CDR3nt: TGTGCCAGCAGTGTACCCGGGACAGGGGTCTTAGGCACGCAGTATTTT

d_gene: -
abundance: -
v_gene: TRBV5-1
j_gene: TRBJ1-2
CDR3aa: CASSRQAATDYGYTF
CDR3nt: TGCGCCAGCAGCCGACAGGCGGCGACTGACTATGGCTACACCTTC

d_gene: TRBD2
abundance: -
v_gene: TRBV5-4
j_gene: TRBJ2-7
CDR3aa: CASSPRTSGGHEQYF
CDR3nt: TGTGCCAGCAGCCCACGGACTAGCGGGGGGCACGAGCAGTACTTC

d_gene: -
abundance: few
v_gene: TRBV6-1
j_gene: TRBJ2-5
CDR3aa: CASSPWGNTQETQYF
CDR3nt: TGTGCCAGCAGCCCCTGGGGCAACACACAAGAGACCCAGTACTTC

d_gene: TRBD1
abundance: -
v_gene: TRBV5-6
j_gene: TRBJ1-5
CDR3aa: CASTTGGGQPQHF
CDR3nt: TGTGCCAGCACCACAGGGGGCGGCCAGCCCCAGCATTTT

d_gene: TRBD2
abundance: -
v_gene: TRBV2
j_gene: TRBJ2-3
CDR3aa: CASGGADTQYF
CDR3nt: TGTGCCAGCGGGGGGGCAGATACGCAGTATTTT

d_gene: -
abundance: -
v_gene: TRBV7-2
j_gene: TRBJ2-2
CDR3aa: CASSRGTGELFF
CDR3nt: TGTGCCAGCAGTCGGGGGACCGGGGAGCTGTTTTTT

d_gene: -
abundance: -
v_gene: TRBV5-1
j_gene: TRBJ1-4
CDR3aa: CASSLGQINEKLFF
CDR3nt: TGCGCCAGCAGCTTAGGACAGATTAATGAAAAACTGTTTTTT

d_gene: TRBD1
abundance: -
v_gene: TRBV9
j_gene: TRBJ1-1
CDR3aa: CASSVLDRGNTEAFF
CDR3nt: TGTGCCAGCAGCGTACTGGACAGGGGGAACACTGAAGCTTTCTTT

d_gene: -
abundance: few
v_gene: TRBV11-3
j_gene: TRBJ2-3
CDR3aa: CASRQRWPGSTDTQYF
CDR3nt: TGTGCCAGCAGGCAAAGGTGGCCGGGGAGCACAGATACGCAGTATTTT

d_gene: TRBD1
abundance: -
v_gene: TRBV28
j_gene: TRBJ2-7
CDR3aa: CASSLEDRGYYEQYF
CDR3nt: TGTGCCAGCAGTTTAGAGGACAGGGGTTACTACGAGCAGTACTTC

d_gene: -
abundance: -
v_gene: TRBV14
j_gene: TRBJ1-2
CDR3aa: CASSQDWRGNYGYTF
CDR3nt: TGTGCCAGCAGCCAAGATTGGAGAGGGAACTATGGCTACACCTTC